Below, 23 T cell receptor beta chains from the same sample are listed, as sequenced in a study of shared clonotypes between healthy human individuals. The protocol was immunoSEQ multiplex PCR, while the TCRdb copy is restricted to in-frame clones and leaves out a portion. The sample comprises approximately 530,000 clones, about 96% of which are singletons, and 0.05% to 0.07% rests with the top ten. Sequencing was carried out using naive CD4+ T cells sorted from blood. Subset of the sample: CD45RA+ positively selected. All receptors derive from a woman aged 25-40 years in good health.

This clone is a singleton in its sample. CDR3 loop: CASASGEGLLVYEQYF. In DNA form, the CDR3 reads TGTGCCAGCGCCTCAGGGGAGGGCCTCTTGGTATACGAGCAGTACTTC. V and J are TRBV28 and TRBJ2-7, with TRBD2 as a possible D gene (7 bases). This CDR3 region has 16 residues. The V end lost 8 bases, the J end lost 4 bases, and 24 bases lay between the germline ends. Per germline, CDR1 MDHEN and CDR2 SYDVKM. Combining the CDR3 with reference TRBV28 and TRBJ2-7 gives the whole variable domain DVKVTQSSRYLVKRTGEKVFLECVQDMDHENMFWYRQDPGLGLRLIYFSYDVKMKEKGDIPEGYSVSREKKERFSLILESASTNQTSMYLCASASGEGLLVYEQYFGPGTRLTVT.

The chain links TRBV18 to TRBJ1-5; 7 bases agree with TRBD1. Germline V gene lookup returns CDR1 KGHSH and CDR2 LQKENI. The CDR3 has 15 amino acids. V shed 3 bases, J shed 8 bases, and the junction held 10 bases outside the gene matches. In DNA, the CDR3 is TGTGCCAGCTCACCGTGGGACAGCGGAGGCGAGCCCCAGCATTTT. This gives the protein CASSPWDSGGEPQHF.

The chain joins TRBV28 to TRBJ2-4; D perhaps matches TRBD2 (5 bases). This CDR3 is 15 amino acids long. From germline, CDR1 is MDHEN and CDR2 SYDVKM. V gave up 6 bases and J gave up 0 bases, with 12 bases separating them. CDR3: CASSVLDPAKNIQYF. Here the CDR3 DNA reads TGTGCCAGCAGCGTACTAGATCCAGCCAAAAACATTCAGTACTTC. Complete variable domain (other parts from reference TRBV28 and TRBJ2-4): DVKVTQSSRYLVKRTGEKVFLECVQDMDHENMFWYRQDPGLGLRLIYFSYDVKMKEKGDIPEGYSVSREKKERFSLILESASTNQTSMYLCASSVLDPAKNIQYFGAGTRLSVL.

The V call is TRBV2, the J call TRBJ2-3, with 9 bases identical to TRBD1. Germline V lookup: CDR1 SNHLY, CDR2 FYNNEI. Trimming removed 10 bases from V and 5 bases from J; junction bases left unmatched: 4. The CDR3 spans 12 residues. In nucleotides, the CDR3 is TGTGCCACCGGACAGGGGCGAGATACGCAGTATTTT. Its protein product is CATGQGRDTQYF.

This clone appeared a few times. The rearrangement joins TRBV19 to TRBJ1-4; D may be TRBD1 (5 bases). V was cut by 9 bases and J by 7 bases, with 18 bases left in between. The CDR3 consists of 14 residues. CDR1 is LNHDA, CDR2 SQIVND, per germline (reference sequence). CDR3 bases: TGTGCCAGCCTCGCCGGGACCTCTGGTGAAAAACTGTTTTTT. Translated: CASLAGTSGEKLFF.

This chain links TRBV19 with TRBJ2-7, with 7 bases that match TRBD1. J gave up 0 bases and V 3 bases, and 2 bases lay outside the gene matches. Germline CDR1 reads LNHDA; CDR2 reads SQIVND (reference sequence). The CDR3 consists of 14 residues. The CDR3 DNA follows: TGTGCCAGTAGTATCGGGACAGTCTCCTACGAGCAGTACTTC. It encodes CASSIGTVSYEQYF.

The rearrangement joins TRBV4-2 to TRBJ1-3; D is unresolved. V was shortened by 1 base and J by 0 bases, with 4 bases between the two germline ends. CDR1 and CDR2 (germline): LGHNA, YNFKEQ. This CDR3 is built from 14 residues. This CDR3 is CASSQVPSGNTIYF. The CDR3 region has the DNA TGTGCCAGCAGCCAAGTCCCCTCTGGAAACACCATATATTTT.

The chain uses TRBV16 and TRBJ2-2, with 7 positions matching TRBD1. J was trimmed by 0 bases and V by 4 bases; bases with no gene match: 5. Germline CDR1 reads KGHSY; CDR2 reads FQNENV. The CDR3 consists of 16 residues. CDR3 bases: TGTGCCAGCAGCCCATTGCAGGGGGCGAACACCGGGGAGCTGTTTTTT. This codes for CASSPLQGANTGELFF.

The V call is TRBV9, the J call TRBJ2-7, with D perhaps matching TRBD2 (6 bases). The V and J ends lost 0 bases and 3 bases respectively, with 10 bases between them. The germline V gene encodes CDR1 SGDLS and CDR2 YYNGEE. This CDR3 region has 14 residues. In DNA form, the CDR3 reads TGTGCCAGCAGCGTAGGTAGCGGCAACTACGAGCAGTACTTC. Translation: CASSVGSGNYEQYF. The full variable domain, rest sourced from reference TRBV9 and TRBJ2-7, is DSGVTQTPKHLITATGQRVTLRCSPRSGDLSVYWYQQSLDQGLQFLIQYYNGEERAKGNILERFSAQQFPDLHSELNLSSLELGDSALYFCASSVGSGNYEQYFGPGTRLTVT.

The CDR3 DNA follows: TGTGCCAGCCGGACAGGGGGCTCGACTAATGAAAAACTGTTTTTT. Amino acids: CASRTGGSTNEKLFF. The chain has TRBV28 and TRBJ1-4, with 11 nucleotides matching TRBD1. Germline V gene sequence: CDR1 MDHEN, CDR2 SYDVKM. V lost 8 bases to trimming and J lost 2 bases; unmatched junction nucleotides: 4. The CDR3 extends over 15 amino acids.

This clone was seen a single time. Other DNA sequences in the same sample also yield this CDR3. This chain's CDR3 is CASSLGQGAYEQYF. Here the CDR3 DNA reads TGTGCCAGCAGTCTGGGACAGGGGGCCTACGAGCAGTACTTC. V gene TRBV28 combines with J gene TRBJ2-7; TRBD1 aligns across 11 bases. After removal of 5 bases from V and 2 bases from J, the junction contained 2 bases not matched to a gene. The CDR3 is 14 amino acids. Germline V CDR1 and CDR2: MDHEN, SYDVKM.

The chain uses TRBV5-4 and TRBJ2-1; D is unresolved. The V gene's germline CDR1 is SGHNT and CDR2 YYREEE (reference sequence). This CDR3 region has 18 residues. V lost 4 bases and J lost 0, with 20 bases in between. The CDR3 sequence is CASSPDVTRLSSYNEQFF. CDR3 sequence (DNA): TGTGCCAGCAGCCCCGACGTTACGCGGCTGAGCTCCTACAATGAGCAGTTCTTC.

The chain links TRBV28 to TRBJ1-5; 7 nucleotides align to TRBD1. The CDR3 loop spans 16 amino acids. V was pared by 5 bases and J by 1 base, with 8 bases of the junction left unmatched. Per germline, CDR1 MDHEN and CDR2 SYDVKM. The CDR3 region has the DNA TGTGCCAGCAGTAGGGGGCGGGACTCAAGCAATCAGCCCCAGCATTTT. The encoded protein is CASSRGRDSSNQPQHF.

The CDR3 region has the DNA TGTGCCAGCAGTCCGGGTCAGACAGGTTACATGAACACTGAAGCTTTCTTT. Translation: CASSPGQTGYMNTEAFF. The chain employs TRBV5-4 and TRBJ1-1; D is perhaps TRBD1 (6 bases). Germline V gives CDR1 SGHNT, CDR2 YYREEE (reference sequence). This CDR3 spans 17 amino acids. V lost 5 bases to trimming and J lost 0 bases, with 20 bases between them.

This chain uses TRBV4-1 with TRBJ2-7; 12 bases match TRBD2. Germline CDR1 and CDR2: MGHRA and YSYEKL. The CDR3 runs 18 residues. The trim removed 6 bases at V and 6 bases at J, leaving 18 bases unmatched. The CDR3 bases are TGCGCCAGCAGTCCCGGACTAGCGGGAAACGTCCGGCGTGGCGAGCAGTACTTC. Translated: CASSPGLAGNVRRGEQYF.

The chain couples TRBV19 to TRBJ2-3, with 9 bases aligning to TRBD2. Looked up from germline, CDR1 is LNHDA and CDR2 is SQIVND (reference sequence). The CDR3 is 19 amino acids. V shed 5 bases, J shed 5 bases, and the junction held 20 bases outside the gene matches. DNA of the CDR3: TGTGCCAGTAGTCGAACGGGAGGGGCTAGCGGGATCCAGGGAGATACGCAGTATTTT. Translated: CASSRTGGASGIQGDTQYF.

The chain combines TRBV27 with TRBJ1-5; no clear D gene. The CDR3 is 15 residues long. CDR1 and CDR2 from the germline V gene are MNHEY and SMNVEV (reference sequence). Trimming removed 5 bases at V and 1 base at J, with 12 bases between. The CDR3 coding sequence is TGTGCCAGCAGTAAAGGTTCTGGGAGCAATCAGCCCCAGCATTTT. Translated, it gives CASSKGSGSNQPQHF.

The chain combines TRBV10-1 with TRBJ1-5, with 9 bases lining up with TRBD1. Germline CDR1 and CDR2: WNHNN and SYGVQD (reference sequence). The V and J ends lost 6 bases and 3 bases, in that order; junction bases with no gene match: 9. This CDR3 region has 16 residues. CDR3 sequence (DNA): TGCGCCAGCAGGGAATACAGGGGGCTCGACAATCAGCCCCAGCATTTT. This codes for CASREYRGLDNQPQHF.

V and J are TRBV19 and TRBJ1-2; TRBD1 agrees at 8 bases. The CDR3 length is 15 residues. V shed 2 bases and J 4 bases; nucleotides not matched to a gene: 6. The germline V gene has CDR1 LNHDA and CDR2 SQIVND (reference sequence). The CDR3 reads CASSIRNRGAYGYTF. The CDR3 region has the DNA TGTGCCAGTAGTATACGAAACAGGGGGGCCTATGGCTACACCTTC. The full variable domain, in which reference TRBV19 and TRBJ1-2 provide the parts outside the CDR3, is DGGITQSPKYLFRKEGQNVTLSCEQNLNHDAMYWYRQDPGQGLRLIYYSQIVNDFQKGDIAEGYSVSREKKESFPLTVTSAQKNPTAFYLCASSIRNRGAYGYTFGSGTRLTVV.

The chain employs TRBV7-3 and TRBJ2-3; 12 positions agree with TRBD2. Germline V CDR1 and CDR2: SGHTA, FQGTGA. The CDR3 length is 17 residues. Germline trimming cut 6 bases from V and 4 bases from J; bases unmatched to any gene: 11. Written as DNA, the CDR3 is TGTGCCAGCAGTTCGAAGAGGACTAGCGGGACAGCAGATACGCAGTATTTT. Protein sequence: CASSSKRTSGTADTQYF.

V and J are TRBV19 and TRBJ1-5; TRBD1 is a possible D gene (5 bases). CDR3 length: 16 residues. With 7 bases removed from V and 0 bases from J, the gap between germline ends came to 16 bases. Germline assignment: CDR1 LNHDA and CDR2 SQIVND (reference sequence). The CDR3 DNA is TGTGCCAGTAACCCCGCTTGGACATTTAGCAATCAGCCCCAGCATTTT. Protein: CASNPAWTFSNQPQHF.

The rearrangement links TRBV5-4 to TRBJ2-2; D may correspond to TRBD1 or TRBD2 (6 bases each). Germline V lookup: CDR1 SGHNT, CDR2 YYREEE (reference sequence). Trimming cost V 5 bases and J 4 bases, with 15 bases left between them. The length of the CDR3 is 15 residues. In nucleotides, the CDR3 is TGTGCCAGCAGGCGGGACATCGGCCTCACCGGGGAGCTGTTTTTT. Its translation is CASRRDIGLTGELFF.

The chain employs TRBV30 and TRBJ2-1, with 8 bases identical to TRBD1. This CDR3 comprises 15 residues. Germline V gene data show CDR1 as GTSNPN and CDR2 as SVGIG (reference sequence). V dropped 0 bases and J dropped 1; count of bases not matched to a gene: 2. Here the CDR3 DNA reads TGTGCCTGGAGTGTGCGGGACAGGTCCTACAATGAGCAGTTCTTC. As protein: CAWSVRDRSYNEQFF. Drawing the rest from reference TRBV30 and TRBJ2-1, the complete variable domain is SQTIHQWPATLVQPVGSPLSLECTVEGTSNPNLYWYRQAAGRGLQLLFYSVGIGQISSEVPQNLSASRPQDRQFILSSKKLLLSDSGFYLCAWSVRDRSYNEQFFGPGTRLTVL.